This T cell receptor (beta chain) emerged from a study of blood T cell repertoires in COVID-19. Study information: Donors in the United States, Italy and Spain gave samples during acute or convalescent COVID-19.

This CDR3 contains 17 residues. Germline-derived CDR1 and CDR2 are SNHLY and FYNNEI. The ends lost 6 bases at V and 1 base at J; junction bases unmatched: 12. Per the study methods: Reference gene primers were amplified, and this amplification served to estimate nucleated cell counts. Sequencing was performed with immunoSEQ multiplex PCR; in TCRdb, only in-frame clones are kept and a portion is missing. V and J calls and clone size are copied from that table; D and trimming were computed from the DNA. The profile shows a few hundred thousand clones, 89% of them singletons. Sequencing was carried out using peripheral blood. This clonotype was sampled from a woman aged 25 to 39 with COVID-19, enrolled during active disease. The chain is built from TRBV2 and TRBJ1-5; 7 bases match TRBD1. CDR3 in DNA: TGTGCCAGCAGCGGAAATACGGGACAGTACAGCAATCAGCCCCAGCATTTT. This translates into CASSGNTGQYSNQPQHF. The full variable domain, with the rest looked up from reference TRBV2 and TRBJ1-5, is EPEVTQTPSHQVTQMGQEVILRCVPISNHLYFYWYRQILGQKVEFLVSFYNNEISEKSEIFDDQFSVERPDGSNFTLKIRSTKLEDSAMYFCASSGNTGQYSNQPQHFGDGTRLSIL.